The 24 T cell receptor beta chains below all came from one sample that was sequenced in a study of radiotherapy plus CTLA-4 blockade in lung cancer. Only in-frame clones appear in the TCRdb table, and some are missing; sequencing was by immunoSEQ multiplex PCR. The table has 120,000 or so clones, 90% seen once; the top ten hold 6.9%. This specimen was peripheral blood, taken from a patient treated with radiotherapy plus ipilimumab. The source of these receptors is a human donor with non-small cell lung cancer that progressed on radiotherapy plus ipilimumab.

The chain has TRBV19 and TRBJ2-2, with a weak D call TRBD1 (6 bases). Germline-derived CDR1 and CDR2 are LNHDA and SQIVND (reference sequence). The CDR3 spans 15 residues. V lost 3 bases, J lost 8 bases, and 16 bases lay in between. DNA of the CDR3: TGTGCCAGTAGTATTAGGGACATTACGGTGGGGGAGCTGTTTTTT. Amino acid sequence: CASSIRDITVGELFF.

This clone has just one count. The CDR3 DNA is TGTGCCAGCAGACTACAGCTTGGGGGGGCAGATACGCAGTATTTT. It specifies CASRLQLGGADTQYF. V and J are TRBV7-2 and TRBJ2-3; 7 bases line up with TRBD2. Germline-derived CDR1 and CDR2 are SGHTA and FQGNSA. The CDR3 consists of 15 residues. With V trimmed by 6 bases and J by 4 bases, 10 bases remained unmatched.

The J gene is TRBJ1-4, the V gene TRBV4-2; maybe TRBD1 (6 bases). Germline V CDR1 and CDR2: LGHNA, YNFKEQ. The CDR3 loop spans 18 amino acids. V was shortened by 0 bases and J by 0 bases, with 14 bases between the two germline ends. CDR3 sequence reads: CASSQDRVGTTTNEKLFF. The CDR3 DNA sequence: TGTGCCAGCAGCCAAGATCGGGTCGGGACAACAACTAATGAAAAACTGTTTTTT.

The chain employs TRBV7-2 and TRBJ1-2; TRBD1 aligns across 8 bases. Germline-derived CDR1 and CDR2 are SGHTA and FQGNSA. V shed 3 bases and J 8 bases; nucleotides not matched to a gene: 11. The CDR3 is 15 residues long. This chain's CDR3 is CASSLGAQGARGYTF. CDR3 in DNA: TGTGCCAGCAGCTTGGGGGCGCAGGGGGCGAGGGGCTACACCTTC.

In its sample, this clone was seen once. This chain uses TRBV4-1 with TRBJ2-7; possibly TRBD2 for D (6 bases). The CDR3 extends over 14 amino acids. The V gene's germline CDR1 is MGHRA and CDR2 YSYEKL. Trimming stripped 6 bases from V and 3 bases from J, with 15 bases between. CDR3 DNA sequence: TGCGCCAGCAGACGCGGGGACGGCGACTACGAGCAGTACTTC. This translates into CASRRGDGDYEQYF.

The chain is built from TRBV19 and TRBJ1-5; a weak D match, TRBD1 (6 bases). The CDR3 has 15 amino acids. Germline V gene lookup returns CDR1 LNHDA and CDR2 SQIVND (reference sequence). V lost 3 bases, J lost 6 bases, and 15 bases lay in between. The CDR3 nucleotides read TGTGCCAGTAGTATCGGGGACACGGCGGGTCAGCCCCAGCATTTT. Protein: CASSIGDTAGQPQHF.

The genes are TRBV7-2 and TRBJ2-7; 14 bases align to TRBD2. With V trimmed by 1 base and J by 7 bases, 3 bases remained unmatched. Germline CDR1 and CDR2: SGHTA and FQGNSA. This CDR3 region has 15 residues. CDR3 bases: TGTGCCAGCAGCTTAGGACTAGCGGGAGGGCTAGAGCAGTACTTC. Translated: CASSLGLAGGLEQYF.

The chain links TRBV27 to TRBJ1-5; 10 bases match TRBD1. CDR3 length: 15 residues. Germline V lookup: CDR1 MNHEY, CDR2 SMNVEV (reference sequence). With V trimmed by 3 bases and J by 9 bases, 8 bases remained unmatched. The CDR3 sequence is CASSLGQGRIWPQHF. The DNA of the CDR3 is TGTGCCAGCAGTTTGGGACAGGGGCGGATATGGCCCCAGCATTTT.

In its sample, this clone was seen once. V gene TRBV29-1 combines with J gene TRBJ1-1; 9 nucleotides line up with TRBD1. CDR1 is SQVTM, CDR2 ANQGSEA, per germline. The CDR3 has 12 amino acids. The ends lost 3 bases at V and 10 bases at J; junction bases unmatched: 6. The CDR3 spells CSVDKRGQGAFF. CDR3 DNA sequence: TGCAGCGTTGATAAAAGGGGACAGGGAGCTTTCTTT. Full variable domain (missing parts from reference TRBV29-1 and TRBJ1-1): SAVISQKPSRDICQRGTSLTIQCQVDSQVTMMFWYRQQPGQSLTLIATANQGSEATYESGFVIDKFPISRPNLTFSTLTVSNMSPEDSSIYLCSVDKRGQGAFFGQGTRLTVV.

The chain joins TRBV6-5 to TRBJ2-1, with 11 positions matching TRBD2. In germline, CDR1 is MNHEY, CDR2 SVGAGI. V lost 6 bases to trimming and J lost 5 bases; unmatched junction nucleotides: 3. The CDR3 runs 14 residues. The CDR3 region has the DNA TGTGCCAGCAGGAGGACTAGCGGGCACAATGAGCAGTTCTTC. Translating gives CASRRTSGHNEQFF.

This chain joins TRBV5-1 and TRBJ2-5, with 8 nucleotides matching TRBD2. The CDR3 length is 14 residues. The ends lost 5 bases at V and 2 bases at J; junction bases unmatched: 5. Germline V gene sequence: CDR1 SGHRS, CDR2 YFSETQ. The CDR3 reads CASSPGTRQETQYF. The DNA of the CDR3 is TGCGCCAGCAGTCCTGGGACTAGGCAAGAGACCCAGTACTTC.

The chain has TRBV6-5 and TRBJ1-2; no reliable D call. The CDR3 length is 14 residues. V was pared by 0 bases and J by 5 bases, with 10 bases between. Germline CDR1 is MNHEY and CDR2 is SVGAGI. The CDR3 DNA reads TGTGCCAGCAGTTACTCTGGTGCAGGATATGGCTACACCTTC. Protein sequence: CASSYSGAGYGYTF.

The gene calls are TRBV5-1 and TRBJ2-7; the match to TRBD2 covers 7 bases. Trimming took 0 bases from V and 3 from J; bases not matched to a gene: 3. This CDR3 spans 14 amino acids. CDR1 and CDR2 from the germline V gene are SGHRS and YFSETQ. The CDR3 region has the DNA TGCGCCAGCAGCTTGGATGGCGGGAGCTACGAGCAGTACTTC. Translated, it gives CASSLDGGSYEQYF.

The J gene is TRBJ2-7, the V gene TRBV27; TRBD2 is a possible D gene (6 bases). V lost 6 bases, J lost 0 bases, and 15 bases lay in between. The CDR3 runs 15 residues. CDR1 and CDR2 (germline): MNHEY, SMNVEV (reference sequence). The CDR3 here is CASRTMGLNSYEQYF. The CDR3 DNA reads TGTGCCAGCAGAACAATGGGACTGAACTCCTACGAGCAGTACTTC.

With regard to this clone: An end of the junction differs from the germline gene, which may be a read error. This chain connects TRBV7-7 to TRBJ1-2; D gene ambiguous. The V gene's germline CDR1 is SSHAT and CDR2 FNYEAQ (reference sequence). This CDR3 region has 14 residues. CDR3: CASSLVGYNYGYTF. The DNA for the CDR3 is TGTGCTAGCAGCTTAGTCGGATACAACTATGGCTACACCTTC. Full variable domain (remainder filled in from reference TRBV7-7 and TRBJ1-2): GAGVSQSPRYKVTKRGQDVTLRCDPISSHATLYWYQQALGQGPEFLTYFNYEAQPDKSGLPSDRFSAERPEGSISTLTIQRTEQRDSAMYRCASSLVGYNYGYTFGSGTRLTVV.

The V call is TRBV5-1, the J call TRBJ2-5; 8 bases line up with TRBD2. With 3 bases clipped from V and 2 bases from J, the junction kept 9 bases outside the gene matches. Germline CDR1 reads SGHRS; CDR2 reads YFSETQ. This CDR3 has 16 amino acids. The CDR3 protein is CASSYRASGQQETQYF. In nucleotides, the CDR3 is TGCGCCAGCAGCTATCGGGCTAGCGGGCAACAAGAGACCCAGTACTTC. Full variable domain (missing parts from reference TRBV5-1 and TRBJ2-5): KAGVTQTPRYLIKTRGQQVTLSCSPISGHRSVSWYQQTPGQGLQFLFEYFSETQRNKGNFPGRFSGRQFSNSRSEMNVSTLELGDSALYLCASSYRASGQQETQYFGPGTRLLVL.

This clone is a singleton in its sample. The chain joins TRBV6-5 to TRBJ1-4; 7 bases line up with TRBD1. J gave up 8 bases and V 5 bases, and 8 bases lay outside the gene matches. The CDR3 has 14 amino acids. Germline V gene lookup returns CDR1 MNHEY and CDR2 SVGAGI. DNA for the CDR3: TGTGCCAGCAGTCCGACAGGGATTCGCGAAAAACTGTTTTTT. The encoded protein is CASSPTGIREKLFF.

This clone was observed a handful of times. The chain has TRBV7-9 and TRBJ1-2; 7 nucleotides align to TRBD1. In germline, CDR1 is SEHNR, CDR2 FQNEAQ (reference sequence). CDR3 length: 13 amino acids. V was pared by 5 bases and J by 4 bases, with 4 bases of the junction left unmatched. The CDR3 is CASSRRTGYGYTF. The DNA of the CDR3 is TGTGCCAGCAGCCGGCGGACAGGCTATGGCTACACCTTC.

In this sample, this clone turned up a few times. This chain uses TRBV6-6 with TRBJ2-3; possible D gene TRBD2, 5 bases. The V gene lost 5 bases and the J gene lost 4 bases, with 10 bases spanning the gap. This CDR3 is built from 13 residues. CDR1 MNHNY and CDR2 SVGAGI come from the germline V gene (reference sequence). The CDR3 reads CASSGRGPDTQYF. CDR3 DNA sequence: TGTGCCAGCAGTGGACGAGGGCCAGATACGCAGTATTTT.

The chain carries TRBV5-1 and TRBJ2-7, with D tentatively TRBD2 (5 bases). The germline V gene has CDR1 SGHRS and CDR2 YFSETQ. V lost 1 base and J lost 6, with 11 bases in between. The CDR3 loop spans 13 amino acids. CDR3 residues: CASSLRLSGEQYF. The CDR3 nucleotides are TGCGCCAGCAGCTTGCGGCTCAGCGGCGAGCAGTACTTC.

This chain joins TRBV5-4 and TRBJ1-2; D is unclear. From germline, CDR1 is SGHNT and CDR2 YYREEE (reference sequence). The V end lost 6 bases, the J end lost 4 bases, and 22 bases lay between the germline ends. The CDR3 extends over 16 amino acids. The CDR3 spells CASKGPIPGKTYGYTF. Here the CDR3 DNA reads TGTGCCAGCAAAGGCCCCATACCAGGAAAGACCTATGGCTACACCTTC.

This chain links TRBV5-6 with TRBJ2-3; 12 nucleotides line up with TRBD2. Losses at the gene ends were 1 base for V and 4 bases for J; bases not matched to a gene: 13. The CDR3 consists of 19 residues. Germline V gene data show CDR1 as SGHDT and CDR2 as YYEEEE. Here the CDR3 DNA reads TGTGCCAGCAGCTTGAACTCATGGACTAGCGGGAAAGTCGCAGATACGCAGTATTTT. Translated, it gives CASSLNSWTSGKVADTQYF.

The chain combines TRBV7-9 with TRBJ1-2; 8 bases agree with TRBD1. The CDR3 is made up of 16 amino acids. Germline trimming cut 10 bases from V and 6 bases from J; bases unmatched to any gene: 19. Germline CDR1 is SEHNR and CDR2 is FQNEAQ (reference sequence). Here the CDR3 reads CAITTLIGQGANGYTF. CDR3 sequence (DNA): TGTGCCATCACGACCCTGATAGGGCAGGGGGCGAATGGCTACACCTTC.

This clone has just a few counts. The chain employs TRBV25-1 and TRBJ1-3; D not certain. The CDR3 runs 14 residues. The germline CDR1 and CDR2 sequences are MGHDK and SYGVNS. V dropped 3 bases and J dropped 2 bases, with 8 bases sitting between them. In DNA, the CDR3 is TGTGCCAGCAGTGAGGTTGGGGCTGGAAACACCATATATTTT. Amino acid sequence: CASSEVGAGNTIYF. The full variable domain, rest sourced from reference TRBV25-1 and TRBJ1-3, is EADIYQTPRYLVIGTGKKITLECSQTMGHDKMYWYQQDPGMELHLIHYSYGVNSTEKGDLSSESTVSRIRTEHFPLTLESARPSHTSQYLCASSEVGAGNTIYFGEGSWLTVV.